The present T cell receptor beta chain was sequenced within a study of cytomegalovirus exposure and HLA in healthy donors. Of note for this clone: Its target is unknown.

The CDR3 has 15 amino acids. Per germline, CDR1 MDHEN and CDR2 SYDVKM. Unmatched junction bases numbered 1, after V lost 2 bases and J lost 5 bases. PCR was performed using 60 Vbeta and 13 Jbeta primers. Clones were read by immunoSEQ multiplex PCR, and TCRdb kept only the in-frame ones, dropping some. The sample shows some 240,000 clones, 78% of them seen only once. Overall study findings and caveats: In an earlier analysis, most TCR beta V segments were productive about 90% or about 30% of the time. Association of a missense DCLRE1C variant with TCR beta V- and J-gene trimming was reported in a later analysis. High specificity and sensitivity for cytomegalovirus status were reported for the classifier. Reports state that TCR beta sequences accurately predicted most subjects' HLA-A and HLA-B alleles.

The rearrangement joins TRBV28 to TRBJ1-6; TRBD1 agrees at 9 bases. Sequences were obtained from PBMCs. This TCR was recovered from a male donor in good health and CMV-seronegative. The CDR3 sequence: CASSLGTGNNSPLHF. In DNA form, the CDR3 reads TGTGCCAGCAGTTTAGGGACAGGGAATAATTCACCCCTCCACTTT.